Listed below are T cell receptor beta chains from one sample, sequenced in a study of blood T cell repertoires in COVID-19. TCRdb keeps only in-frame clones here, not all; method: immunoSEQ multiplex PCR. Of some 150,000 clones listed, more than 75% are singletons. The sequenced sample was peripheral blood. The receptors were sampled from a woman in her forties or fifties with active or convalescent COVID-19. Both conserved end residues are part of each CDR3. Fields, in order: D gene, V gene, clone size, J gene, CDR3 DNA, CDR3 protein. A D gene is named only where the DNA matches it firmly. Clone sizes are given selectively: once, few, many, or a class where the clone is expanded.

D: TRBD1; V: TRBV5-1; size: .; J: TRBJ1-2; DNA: TGCGCCAGCAGCAAGGGACAGGGCTATGGCTACACCTTC; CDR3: CASSKGQGYGYTF
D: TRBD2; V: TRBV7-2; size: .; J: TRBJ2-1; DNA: TGTGCCAGCACGTGGGGGGGGAAGCCCGAGCAGTTCTTC; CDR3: CASTWGGKPEQFF
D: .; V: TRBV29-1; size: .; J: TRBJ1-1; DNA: TGCAGCGTTGAGAGGGGGAAGGGCACTGAAGCTTTCTTT; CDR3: CSVERGKGTEAFF
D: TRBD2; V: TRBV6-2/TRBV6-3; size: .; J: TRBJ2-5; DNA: TGTGCCAGCAGTTTGGGACTAGCGGGCCCTCGGGGGGAGACCCAGTACTTC; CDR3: CASSLGLAGPRGETQYF
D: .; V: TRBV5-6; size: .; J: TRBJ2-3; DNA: TGTGCCAGCAGTTCCTCAGATACGCAGTATTTT; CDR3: CASSSSDTQYF
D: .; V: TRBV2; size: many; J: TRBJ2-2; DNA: TGTGCCAGCAGTGTCGGGAACTCGAACACCGGGGAGCTGTTTTTT; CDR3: CASSVGNSNTGELFF
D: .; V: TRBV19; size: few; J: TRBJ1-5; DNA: TGTGCCAGTAGTAGGGCAGGGCGTCAGCCCCAGCATTTT; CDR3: CASSRAGRQPQHF
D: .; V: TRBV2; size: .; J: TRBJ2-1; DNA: TGTGCCAGCAGCGCGCACCTAGGCAATGAGCAGTTCTTC; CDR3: CASSAHLGNEQFF
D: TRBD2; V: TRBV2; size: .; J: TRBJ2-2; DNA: TGTGCCAGCAGTGAGTCCGGGAGGCACACCGGGGAGCTGTTTTTT; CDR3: CASSESGRHTGELFF
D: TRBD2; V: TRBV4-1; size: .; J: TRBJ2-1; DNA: TGCGCCAGCAGCCAAGCCGTCCTAGCGGGGATCAATGAGCAGTTCTTC; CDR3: CASSQAVLAGINEQFF
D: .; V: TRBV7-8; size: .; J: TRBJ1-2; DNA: TGTGCCAGCAGCTTAGTTAAGCATGGCTACACCTTC; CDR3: CASSLVKHGYTF